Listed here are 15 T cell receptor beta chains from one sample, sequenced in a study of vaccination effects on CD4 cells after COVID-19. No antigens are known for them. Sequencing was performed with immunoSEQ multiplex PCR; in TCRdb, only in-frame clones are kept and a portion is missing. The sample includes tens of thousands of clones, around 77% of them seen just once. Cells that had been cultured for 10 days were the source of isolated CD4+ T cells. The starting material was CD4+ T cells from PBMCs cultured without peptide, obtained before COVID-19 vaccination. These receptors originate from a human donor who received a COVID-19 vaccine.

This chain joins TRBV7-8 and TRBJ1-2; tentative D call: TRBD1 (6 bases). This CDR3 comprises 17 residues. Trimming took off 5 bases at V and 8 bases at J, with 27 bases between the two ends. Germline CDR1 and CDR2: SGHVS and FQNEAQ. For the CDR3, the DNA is TGTGCCAGCAGCCCGTCTCGTACACCCCTCAGGGGCAACGGCTACACCTTC. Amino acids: CASSPSRTPLRGNGYTF.

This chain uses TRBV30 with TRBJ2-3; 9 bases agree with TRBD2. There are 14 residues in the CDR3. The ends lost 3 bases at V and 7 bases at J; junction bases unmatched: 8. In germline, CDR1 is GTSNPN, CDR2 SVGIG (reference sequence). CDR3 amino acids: CAWRGLARGNTQYF. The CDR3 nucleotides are TGTGCCTGGAGGGGACTAGCAAGAGGGAATACGCAGTATTTT.

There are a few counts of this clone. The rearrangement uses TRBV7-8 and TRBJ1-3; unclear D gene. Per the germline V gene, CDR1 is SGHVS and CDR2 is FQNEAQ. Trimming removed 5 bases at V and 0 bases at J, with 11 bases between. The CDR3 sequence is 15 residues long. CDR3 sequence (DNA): TGTGCCAGCAGCGCCCGACGGATCTCTGGAAACACCATATATTTT. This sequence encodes CASSARRISGNTIYF.

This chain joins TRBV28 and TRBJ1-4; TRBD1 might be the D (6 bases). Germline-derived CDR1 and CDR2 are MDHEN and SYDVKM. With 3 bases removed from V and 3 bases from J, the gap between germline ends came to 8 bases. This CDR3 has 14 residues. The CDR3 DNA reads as TGTGCCAGCAGTTTGTACAGGGCTAATGAAAAACTGTTTTTT. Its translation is CASSLYRANEKLFF.

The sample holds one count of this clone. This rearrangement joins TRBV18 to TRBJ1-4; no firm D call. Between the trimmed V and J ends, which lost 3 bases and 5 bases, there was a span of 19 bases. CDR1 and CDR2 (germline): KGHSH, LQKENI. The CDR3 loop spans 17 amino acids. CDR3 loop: CASSPLQVSVGNEKLFF. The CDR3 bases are TGTGCCAGCTCACCGCTTCAAGTGAGCGTGGGGAATGAAAAACTGTTTTTT.

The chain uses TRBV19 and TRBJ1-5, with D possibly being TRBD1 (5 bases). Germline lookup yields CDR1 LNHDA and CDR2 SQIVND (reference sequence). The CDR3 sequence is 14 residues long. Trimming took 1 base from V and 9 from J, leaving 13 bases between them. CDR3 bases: TGTGCCAGTAGTATAGTCCAGGGCCCGGGGCCCCAGCATTTT. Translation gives CASSIVQGPGPQHF.

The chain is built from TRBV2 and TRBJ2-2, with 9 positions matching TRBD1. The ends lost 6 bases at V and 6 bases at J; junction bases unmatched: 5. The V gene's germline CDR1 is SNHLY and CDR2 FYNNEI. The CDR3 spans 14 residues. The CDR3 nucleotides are TGTGCCAGCAGGGGACAGGGAAGACCCGGGGAGCTGTTTTTT. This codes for CASRGQGRPGELFF.

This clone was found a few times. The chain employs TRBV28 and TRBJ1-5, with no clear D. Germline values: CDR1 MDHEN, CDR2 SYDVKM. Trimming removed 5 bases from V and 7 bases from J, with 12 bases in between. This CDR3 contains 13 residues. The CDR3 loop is CASSRLTKQPQHF. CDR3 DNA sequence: TGTGCCAGCAGTCGACTGACAAAACAGCCCCAGCATTTT.

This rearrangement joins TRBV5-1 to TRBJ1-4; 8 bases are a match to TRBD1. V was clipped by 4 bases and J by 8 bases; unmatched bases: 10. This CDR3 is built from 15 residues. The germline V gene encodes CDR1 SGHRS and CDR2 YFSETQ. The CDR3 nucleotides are TGCGCCAGCAGCCTGCGGACAGGGCGGGAGGAAAAACTGTTTTTT. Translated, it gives CASSLRTGREEKLFF.

The DNA of the CDR3 is TGTGCCAGCAGACGTGAACACACCGGGGAGCTGTTTTTT. Protein: CASRREHTGELFF. The chain uses TRBV7-8 and TRBJ2-2; D is unclear. V was cut by 6 bases and J by 3 bases, with 8 bases left in between. The CDR3 sequence is 13 residues long. Germline V lookup: CDR1 SGHVS, CDR2 FQNEAQ.

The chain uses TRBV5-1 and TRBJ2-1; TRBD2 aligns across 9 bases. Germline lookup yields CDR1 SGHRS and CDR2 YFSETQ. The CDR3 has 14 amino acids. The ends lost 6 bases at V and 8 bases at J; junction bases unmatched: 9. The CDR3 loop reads CASKVAGTSYEQFF. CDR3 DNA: TGCGCCAGCAAAGTCGCCGGGACTAGCTATGAGCAGTTCTTC. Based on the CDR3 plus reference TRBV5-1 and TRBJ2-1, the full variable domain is KAGVTQTPRYLIKTRGQQVTLSCSPISGHRSVSWYQQTPGQGLQFLFEYFSETQRNKGNFPGRFSGRQFSNSRSEMNVSTLELGDSALYLCASKVAGTSYEQFFGPGTRLTVL.

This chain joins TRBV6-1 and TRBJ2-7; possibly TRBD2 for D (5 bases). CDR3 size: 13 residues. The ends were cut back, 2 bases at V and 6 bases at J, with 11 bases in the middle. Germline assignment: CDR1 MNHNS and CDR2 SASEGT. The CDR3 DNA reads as TGTGCCAGCAGTGAACAGCCGGGGTCCGAGCAGTACGTC. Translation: CASSEQPGSEQYV.

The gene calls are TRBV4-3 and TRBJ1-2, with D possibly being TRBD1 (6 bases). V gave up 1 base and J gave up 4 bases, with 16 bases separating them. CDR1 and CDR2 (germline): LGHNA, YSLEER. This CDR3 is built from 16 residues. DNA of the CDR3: TGCGCCAGCAGCCAAGGGTTCACCGGGACAAGCTATGGCTACACCTTC. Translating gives CASSQGFTGTSYGYTF.

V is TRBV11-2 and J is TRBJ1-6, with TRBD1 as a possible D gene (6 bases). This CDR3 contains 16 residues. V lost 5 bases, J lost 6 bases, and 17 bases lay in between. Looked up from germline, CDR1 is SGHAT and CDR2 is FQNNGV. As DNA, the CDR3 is TGTGCCAGCAGCGAAATCCAGGGGAGGCGTAATTCACCCCTCCACTTT. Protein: CASSEIQGRRNSPLHF.

Here the CDR3 DNA reads TGTGCCAGCAGCCGAGGGATTCCTAACTATGGCTACACCTTC. The encoded protein is CASSRGIPNYGYTF. The chain couples TRBV3-1 (or the pseudogene TRBV3-2) to TRBJ1-2; D is unclear. Trimming removed 4 bases from V and 0 bases from J, with 9 bases in between. The germline V gene encodes CDR1 LGHDT and CDR2 YNNKEL (reference sequence). This CDR3 is built from 14 residues.